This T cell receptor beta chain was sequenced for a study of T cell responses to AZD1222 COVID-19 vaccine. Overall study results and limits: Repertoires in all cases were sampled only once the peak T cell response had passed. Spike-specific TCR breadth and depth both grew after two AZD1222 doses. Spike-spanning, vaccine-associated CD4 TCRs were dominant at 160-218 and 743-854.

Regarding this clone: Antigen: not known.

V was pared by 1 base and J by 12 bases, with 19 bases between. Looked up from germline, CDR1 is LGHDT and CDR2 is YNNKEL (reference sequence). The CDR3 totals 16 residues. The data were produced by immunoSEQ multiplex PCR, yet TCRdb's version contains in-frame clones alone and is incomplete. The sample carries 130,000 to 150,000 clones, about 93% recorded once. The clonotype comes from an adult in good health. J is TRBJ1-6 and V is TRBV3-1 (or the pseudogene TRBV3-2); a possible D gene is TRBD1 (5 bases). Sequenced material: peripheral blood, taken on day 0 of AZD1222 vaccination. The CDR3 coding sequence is TGTGCCAGCAGCCAAGTTGCCAGGGTCAAGGGGAGACCCCTCCACTTT. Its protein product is CASSQVARVKGRPLHF.